Below, one TCR beta chain is given with its context. Its antigen is currently unknown. Other DNA sequences of this sample code for an identical CDR3. Germline loops: CDR1 SGHDN, CDR2 FVKESK. The CDR3 runs 12 residues. Trimming pared 1 base from V and 7 bases from J, leaving 4 bases between. Time point: recipient sample about 28 days before transplant, after cytoreduction. Using immunoSEQ multiplex PCR, the repertoire was profiled, and TCRdb retains in-frame clones only, with some absent. The profile shows around 21,000 clones, roughly 90% of them singletons. The sample belongs to a study of T cell clonotyping in hematopoietic cell transplantation. About the research overall: Pretransplant recipient samples were taken after cytoreduction.

Regarding the study as a whole: Broader posttransplant TCR repertoire diversity was predicted by graft donor and pretransplant recipient Inverse Simpson Index values.

The sequence came from a man between 18 and 29 years old with biphenotypic leukemia. Some clones in this sample may be carry-over from other donors' samples. The sequences come from peripheral blood mononuclear cells, collected before stem cell transplant. The chain is built from TRBV14 and TRBJ1-4; D is unclear. The CDR3 nucleotides are TGTGCCAGCAGCCAAGTAGGTGAAAAACTGTTTTTT. It translates to CASSQVGEKLFF.